This paragraph reports one T cell receptor (beta chain). CDR3 length equals 15 residues. CDR1 and CDR2 from the germline V gene are MNHNS and SASEGT. The primer mix had 60 Vbeta and 13 Jbeta primers. Sequencing used immunoSEQ multiplex PCR; TCRdb keeps in-frame clones, though not all of them. This sample has around 95,000 clones, with approximately 79% found just once. This record belongs to a study of cytomegalovirus exposure and HLA in healthy donors. Sequencing input: PBMCs. The receptor was isolated from a male donor in good health and CMV-seronegative. V and J are TRBV6-1 and TRBJ2-5; 8 bases line up with TRBD1. Gene TRBJ2-7 matches the end of the DNA better, so the J call may be wrong. The CDR3 loop reads CASSEAPRTGHEQYF. The CDR3 DNA is TGTGCCAGCAGTGAAGCGCCCCGGACAGGGCACGAGCAGTACTTC.